These T cell receptor beta chains were read from a single sample in a study of blood T cell repertoires in COVID-19. This table comes from immunoSEQ multiplex PCR, and its TCRdb copy is limited to in-frame clones, with some not included. The repertoire consists of 120,000 or so clones, with over 75% occurring once and the leading ten covering about 18%. Sequencing used peripheral blood. These receptors came from a young man with COVID-19, enrolled during active disease. CDR3s include the opening cysteine and the closing phenylalanine or tryptophan. The D gene is left open where the match is weak. Size tells how often a clone was seen (once, few, many) or the class of an expanded clone, and some rows leave it out.

>once|TRBJ1-4|-|TRBV6-5
TGTGCCAGCCGACAGCCTCCGAATGAAAAACTGTTTTTT
CASRQPPNEKLFF
>-|TRBJ2-7|-|TRBV28
TGTGCCAGCAGCTCAGGACAAAGCTACGAGCAGTACTTC
CASSSGQSYEQYF
>once|TRBJ2-5|TRBD2|TRBV30
TGTGCCTGGAGTCCGGGGGGGGAGACCCAGTACTTC
CAWSPGGETQYF
>-|TRBJ1-5|TRBD1|TRBV5-6
TGTGCCAGCAGCCGGTTGGGACAGGGCAATCAGCCCCAGCATTTT
CASSRLGQGNQPQHF
>-|TRBJ2-5|TRBD1|TRBV30
TGTGCCTGGAGTTCCTACAGGGGGCAGGAGACCCAGTACTTC
CAWSSYRGQETQYF
>-|TRBJ1-1|-|TRBV29-1
TGCAGCGTTGACACAAGAGGAGCTTTCTTT
CSVDTRGAFF
>-|TRBJ1-2|-|TRBV28
TGTGCCAGCAGTTTAGGAGGTCCAAACTATGGCTACACCTTC
CASSLGGPNYGYTF
>-|TRBJ1-2|-|TRBV10-3
TGTGCCATCAGACAGAACAGGGCGGCGGAAGGCTACACCTTC
CAIRQNRAAEGYTF
>-|TRBJ2-3|TRBD2|TRBV28
TGTGCCAGCAGCCCGTCACGAGGACTAGGGTCTTTAACAGATACGCAGTATTTT
CASSPSRGLGSLTDTQYF
>-|TRBJ2-3|-|TRBV9
TGTGCCAGCAGCCTAAATGGAGGTGAGGGAAATACGCAGTATTTT
CASSLNGGEGNTQYF
>-|TRBJ2-2|-|TRBV7-5
TGTGTCAGAAGCTCCTCGGGACTAGCGGGAGACAAGCGCGGCACCGGGGAGCTGTTTTTT
CVRSSSGLAGDKRGTGELFF
>-|TRBJ2-7|-|TRBV9
TGTGCCAGCAGCGTAGGTACTACCTACGAGCAGTACTTC
CASSVGTTYEQYF
>-|TRBJ1-1|-|TRBV5-8
TGTGCCAGCAGCCCCAGAACGAACACTGAAGCTTTCTTT
CASSPRTNTEAFF
>-|TRBJ2-6|-|TRBV2
TGTGCCAGCAGTGAAGGTCCCGGTGGTGCTGGGGCCAACGTCCTGACTTTC
CASSEGPGGAGANVLTF
>-|TRBJ1-1|TRBD1|TRBV5-6
TGTGCCAGCAGGCCCCAGGGGGCGAGGGGTGAAGCTTTCTTT
CASRPQGARGEAFF
>once|TRBJ2-2|TRBD2|TRBV29-1
TGCAGCGTACCTAGCGGGAGGAAAGACGGGGAGCTGTTTTTT
CSVPSGRKDGELFF
>-|TRBJ1-4|-|TRBV21-1
TGTGCCAGCAGCAACGGTCACATCCGACCAGGGGAAAAACTGTTTTTT
CASSNGHIRPGEKLFF
>-|TRBJ2-1|TRBD2|TRBV19
TGTGCCAGTACCCTTTATCCGGGACTAGCGTTAGACAATGAGCAGTTCTTC
CASTLYPGLALDNEQFF
>once|TRBJ1-5|-|TRBV21-1
TGTGCCAGCAGCACAGCAGGGTTGGGGCATAGCAATCAGCCCCAGCATTTT
CASSTAGLGHSNQPQHF
>-|TRBJ2-2|-|TRBV6-5
TGTGCCAGCAGTTACAAGGGGAAGGCGAACACCGGGGAGCTGTTTTTT
CASSYKGKANTGELFF
>few|TRBJ2-3|-|TRBV11-3
TGTGCCAGCACCACGACAGCTACAGATACGCAGTATTTT
CASTTTATDTQYF
>-|TRBJ1-2|TRBD1|TRBV7-3
TGTGCCAGCAGCCCGTCTCACGGGACAGCCAGTGGCTACACCTTC
CASSPSHGTASGYTF
>-|TRBJ1-2|TRBD1|TRBV28
TGTGCCAGCAGTTCCCCCACGCCGGGACAGGGGGCGAGTTCTGGCTACACCTTC
CASSSPTPGQGASSGYTF
>-|TRBJ1-6|TRBD1|TRBV7-8
TGTGCCAGCAGCTGGTTTCAGGGGGGAAATTCACCCCTCCACTTT
CASSWFQGGNSPLHF
>-|TRBJ1-2|-|TRBV6-5
TGTGCCAGCAGTTACGACAGGCGAGACTATGGCTACACCTTC
CASSYDRRDYGYTF
>-|TRBJ1-2|TRBD1|TRBV6-5
TGTGCCAGCAGCCTGCAGGGGGGAACCGGCTACACCTTC
CASSLQGGTGYTF